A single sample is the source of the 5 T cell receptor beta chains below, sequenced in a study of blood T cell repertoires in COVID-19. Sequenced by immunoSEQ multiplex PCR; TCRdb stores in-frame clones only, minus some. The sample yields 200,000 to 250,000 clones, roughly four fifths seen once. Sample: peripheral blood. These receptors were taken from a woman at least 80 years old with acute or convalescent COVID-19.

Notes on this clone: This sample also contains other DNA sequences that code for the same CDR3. The CDR3 is CASSFRGQETQYF. The CDR3 DNA reads as TGTGCCAGCAGCTTTCGAGGGCAAGAGACCCAGTACTTC. The rearrangement joins TRBV5-4 to TRBJ2-5; a weak D match, TRBD2 (5 bases). V was shortened by 2 bases and J by 2 bases, with 7 bases between the two germline ends. CDR1 is SGHNT and CDR2 is YYREEE in the germline V gene (reference sequence). The CDR3 extends over 13 amino acids.

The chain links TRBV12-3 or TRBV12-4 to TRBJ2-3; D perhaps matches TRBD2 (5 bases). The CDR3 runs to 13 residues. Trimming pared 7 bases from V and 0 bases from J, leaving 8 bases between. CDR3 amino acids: CASTRGSTDTQYF. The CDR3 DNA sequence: TGTGCCAGCACCCGAGGGAGCACAGATACGCAGTATTTT.

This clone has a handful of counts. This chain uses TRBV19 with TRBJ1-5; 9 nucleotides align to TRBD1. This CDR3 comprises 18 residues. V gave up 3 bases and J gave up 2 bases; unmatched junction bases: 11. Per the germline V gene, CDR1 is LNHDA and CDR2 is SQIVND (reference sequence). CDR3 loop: CASSIGDRDFLGNQPQHF. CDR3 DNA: TGTGCCAGTAGTATCGGGGACAGGGATTTTTTGGGCAATCAGCCCCAGCATTTT. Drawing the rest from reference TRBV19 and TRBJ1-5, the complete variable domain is DGGITQSPKYLFRKEGQNVTLSCEQNLNHDAMYWYRQDPGQGLRLIYYSQIVNDFQKGDIAEGYSVSREKKESFPLTVTSAQKNPTAFYLCASSIGDRDFLGNQPQHFGDGTRLSIL.

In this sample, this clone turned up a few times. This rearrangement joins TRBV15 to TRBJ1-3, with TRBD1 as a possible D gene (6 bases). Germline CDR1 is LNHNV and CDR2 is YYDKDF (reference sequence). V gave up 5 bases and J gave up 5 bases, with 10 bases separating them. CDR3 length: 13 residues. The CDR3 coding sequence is TGTGCCACCAGCGTGGACAGTCGAAACACCATATATTTT. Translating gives CATSVDSRNTIYF. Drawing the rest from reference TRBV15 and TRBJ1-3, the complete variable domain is DAMVIQNPRYQVTQFGKPVTLSCSQTLNHNVMYWYQQKSSQAPKLLFHYYDKDFNNEADTPDNFQSRRPNTSFCFLDIRSPGLGDTAMYLCATSVDSRNTIYFGEGSWLTVV.

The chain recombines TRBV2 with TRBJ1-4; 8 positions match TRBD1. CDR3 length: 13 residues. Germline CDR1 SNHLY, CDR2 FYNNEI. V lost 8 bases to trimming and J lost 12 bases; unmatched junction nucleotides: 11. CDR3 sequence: CASQGTGSGQLFF. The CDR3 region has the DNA TGTGCCAGCCAAGGGACAGGATCGGGGCAACTGTTTTTT.